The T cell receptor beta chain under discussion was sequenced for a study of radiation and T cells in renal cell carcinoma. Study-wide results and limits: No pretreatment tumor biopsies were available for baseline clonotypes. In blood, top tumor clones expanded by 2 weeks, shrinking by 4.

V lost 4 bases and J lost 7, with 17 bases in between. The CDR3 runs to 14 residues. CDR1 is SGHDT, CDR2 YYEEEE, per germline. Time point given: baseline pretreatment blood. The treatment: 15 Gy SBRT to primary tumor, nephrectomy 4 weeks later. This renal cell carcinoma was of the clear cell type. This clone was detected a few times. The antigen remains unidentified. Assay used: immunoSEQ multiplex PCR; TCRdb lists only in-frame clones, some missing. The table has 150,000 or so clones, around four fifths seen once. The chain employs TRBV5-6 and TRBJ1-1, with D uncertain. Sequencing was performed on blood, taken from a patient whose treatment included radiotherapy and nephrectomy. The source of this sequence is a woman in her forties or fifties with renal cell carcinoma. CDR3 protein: CASSPQVFGREAFF. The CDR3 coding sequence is TGTGCCAGCAGCCCCCAGGTGTTTGGACGTGAAGCTTTCTTT.